This note documents a single T cell receptor (beta chain) sequence. This clone's antigen is unknown. In total, roughly 670 healthy bone marrow donors made up the cohort. At the time of sampling, every cohort member was nominally healthy, though immune exposures that went unrecorded were likely present. The donor tested CMV seronegative, placing the donor among the approximately 360 seronegative members of the cohort. A peripheral blood sample was provided by each donor, and peripheral blood mononuclear cells were used for TCR beta sequencing. Genomic DNA extraction from the blood cell samples was performed with the Qiagen DNeasy Blood Extraction Kit. The library was generated by the immunoSEQ multiplex PCR assay. A mixture of 60 forward primers for TCR Vbeta segments and 13 reverse primers for TCR Jbeta segments was used in the multiplex PCR. The CDR3 region of rearranged TCR beta genes was amplified from genomic DNA with a multiplex PCR assay. On the Illumina HiSeq System, the amplified TCR beta libraries were sequenced as 87-base-pair reads. On the authors' methods: In a later analysis, around 80 million unique TCR beta chains were counted across the 650 to 700 repertoires, and roughly 9.9 million of these chains were shared by at least two donors. To remove PCR and sequencing errors, raw reads were error-corrected and collapsed into unique sequences using a nearest-neighbor algorithm that merged closely related sequences. V, D and J gene segments were assigned by aligning CDR3 sequences to IMGT reference sequences. For a sequence to be retained, at least a six-nucleotide match to both a V gene segment and a J gene segment was required. A rearrangement was called productive if the CDR3 had no stop codons and remained in frame with V and J, and every other rearrangement was called non-productive. Following IMGT convention, CDR3 was defined as the stretch from the second conserved V-encoded cysteine up to the conserved J-encoded phenylalanine. In an earlier analysis of more than 550 of the donors, sequences lacking an unambiguous match to a single V gene segment were excluded. An earlier analysis of over 450 of the donors classified V segments as functional when productive rearrangements were above 56.7% and as segregating when the standard deviation between donors was above 5%. A statistical classification framework was built for diagnosing cytomegalovirus status from the catalog of TCR beta chain sequences. In a later analysis, TCR nucleotide sequences were compared against IMGT/GENE-DB human TR gene sequences so that V and J genes could be assigned. A later analysis assigned CDR3 sequences and most-parsimonious VDJ recombination scenarios with the TCRdist pipeline. In a later analysis, every TCR beta chain was defined by the combination of its CDR3 amino acid sequence and its V-gene family, and reads without a unique V-gene family were dropped. In a later analysis, 500 to 650 highly shared, low-generation-probability nucleotide sequences were removed to address suspected cross-contamination and a sequencing artifact. In a later analysis, a clonal expansion index was calculated for each public chain from normalized within-repertoire ranks of inferred template counts. A later analysis computed generation probabilities with a VDJ recombination model fitted to out-of-frame rearrangements, and checked the results against IGoR. In a later analysis, hypergeometric tests were used to score TCR-TCR, TCR-HLA and TCR-CMV co-occurrence, with a repertoire-size bias correction applied to TCR pairs. False discovery rates were estimated in a later analysis by permuting HLA or CMV assignments 20 times. In a later analysis, co-occurring TCRs were grouped using DBSCAN, with TCRdist sequence similarity added in when clustering inside HLA-allele-positive subsets. Repertoires with fewer than 30,000 or more than 120,000 public chains, plus five repertoires with anomalous nucleotide sharing, were excluded from co-occurrence clustering. What TCRdb holds here is the immuneACCESS table cut down to in-frame rearrangements. Part of the clones is not present; checked against another copy, under half of the missing clones reflect an unresolved V gene, and the others are unexplained. From that table come the V and J calls and clone size; the DNA was used to work out D and trimming. The sample table includes about 130,000 clones. 2% of the sample lies in the top ten.

This specimen comes from a study of cytomegalovirus exposure and HLA in healthy donors (dated by TCRdb to about 2017). Background for the entire study: An earlier analysis of approximately 640 of the donors reported approximately 300 Gb of sequence data and 117 million unique TCR beta sequences from some 180 million T cells. Approximately 300 gigabases of sequencing data and tens of millions of unique TCR sequences made up an early release that covered several hundred HLA-typed donors. Every discovery cohort repertoire had been produced on one sequencing platform. Using immunosequencing, the study profiled T cell repertoires from about 610 subjects and related those repertoires to cytomegalovirus serostatus. Typing coverage varied by locus: roughly 629-640 donors for A, B, C, DRB1 and DQB1; about 520 for DQA1; 600 to 610 for DPA1; 400 to 480 for DPB1. Donor age, sex, ethnicity and CMV serostatus were collected together with the repertoire data. In an earlier analysis of several hundred of the donors, high-throughput TCR beta sequencing was used to judge whether each TCR beta V gene segment behaved as functional or pseudogenic. Four or five DR-DQ haplotypes were handled as single units for association and clustering, since linkage in the cohort was strong. Among roughly 370 genotyped donors of the cohort, an average of approximately 250,000 unique TCR beta nucleotide sequences were sequenced per donor, around a sixth of them non-productive. A later analysis re-examined previously published TCR beta repertoires from more than 550 donors and added high-resolution HLA genotyping to investigate patterns of TCR occurrence. A separate validation cohort of about 110 different subjects was used in addition to the approximately 700-subject first cohort. The study aimed to test whether signatures of past pathogen exposure could be identified by cataloging public T cell receptors. To predict cytomegalovirus infection status, the study brought together high-throughput TCR immunosequencing, statistical association of individual TCRs with disease status, and machine learning. Among the approximately 420 genotyped donors, approximately 77% belonged to the genetic ancestry cluster associated with self-reported Caucasian donors. In the later analysis, no new phenotypic data were used to find candidate immune exposures; instead, reliance was placed on TCR beta sequences and their occurrence across donors. HLA typing covered class I and class II loci at four-digit resolution. A later genetic analysis used genome-wide SNP genotypes for about 65% of the roughly 670 donors, treating that subset as a discovery cohort.

General findings and caveats noted by the study authors: An association between a missense DCLRE1C variant and V-gene and J-gene trimming of TCR beta chains was found in a later genetic analysis and replicated in an independent cohort. Several of the top co-occurrence clusters appeared to be linked to parvovirus B19, influenza, CMV and Epstein-Barr virus, according to a later analysis. Because some donors lacked HLA typing at each locus, the association tests relied only on the typed subset. Because the 87-base-pair reads could not distinguish some IMGT-functional V segments, including TRBV6-2 and TRBV6-3, those segments were excluded. Immune exposure information for the cohort was limited to CMV serostatus. A later analysis found that TCR association rates varied across HLA loci, with DRB1 alleles showing the most associated TCRs and HLA-C alleles the fewest. The sequencing pipeline was judged likely to have produced a cluster of highly shared sequence variants as a technical artifact. According to the authors, the approach could potentially be generalized to other disease states and immunological phenotypes. A later genetic analysis reported fewer N-insertions in productive TCRs among donors in an Asian-associated ancestry cluster than the roughly 670-donor mean. The cohort was sequenced for TCR beta chains only, and without alpha or paired-chain data the features that could be detected were limited. The study listed 150 to 200 TCR beta chains as associated with cytomegalovirus. A later analysis associated 16,951 TCR beta sequences with specific HLA alleles at a false discovery rate of 0.05. In vitro tests confirmed that three of the cytomegalovirus-associated TCR beta chains recognize cytomegalovirus antigens. Because counts were too low, about 18 rarely observed V segments, including chromosome 9 orphons, were left out of the earlier analysis of about 620 of the donors. The presence/absence analyses assumed that sequencing depth was roughly uniform across donors, and that assumption may not be true. The classifier was reported to diagnose cytomegalovirus status with high specificity and sensitivity in both the original and validation cohorts. Linkage disequilibrium might explain the correlated functional status among segregating V segments, but an unknown experimental factor could not be excluded. When HLA alleles, especially DR and DQ, strongly co-occurred, TCR associations were difficult to assign to individual alleles. A later analysis found that HLA-associated TCR beta chains were more clonally expanded and had lower generation probabilities than equally common non-associated chains. Broadly in line with IMGT annotations, most TCR beta V segments showed up in productive rearrangements about 87% or about 30% of the time in an earlier analysis of around 550 of the donors. A further reported finding was that TCR beta sequences accurately predicted the HLA-A and HLA-B alleles for most subjects in the first cohort. According to a later analysis, most CMV-associated TCR beta chains appeared to be HLA-restricted, and the HLA associations seemed to be driven largely by CMV exposure. While some public TCRs were present in many individuals, most TCR sequences turned up only very rarely across donors.

The CDR3 sequence holds 21 residues, the cysteine and phenylalanine included. Solely the CDR3 DNA is kept, with 63 bases framed from the first base. After removal of 0 bases from V and 6 bases from J, the junction retains 25 bases not matched to a gene. In the germline V gene, CDR1 corresponds to KGHSH and CDR2 to LQKENI. The rearranged chain carries TRBV18 and TRBJ1-1, with 7 middle bases fitting TRBD1. The material sequenced was PBMCs. This TCR derives from a woman in her fifties or sixties in good health and CMV-seronegative. CDR3 protein: CASSPPRIRVGQTDVVAEAFF. The nucleotides read TGTGCCAGCTCACCACCAAGAATTCGCGTGGGACAGACCGATGTAGTCGCTGAAGCTTTCTTT.